The sequence of this TCR beta chain was determined in a study of radiotherapy plus CTLA-4 blockade in lung cancer. Looking at the study overall: Objective responses were seen in around 19% of patients, disease control in about 30%.

General study findings and limits: Peripheral blood showed expansion of tumor-derived TCR clones after radiotherapy and ipilimumab. The authors reported that early blood T cell clone dynamics, with interferon-beta, best predicted response.

Those patients who had chemo-refractory metastatic non-small-cell lung cancer were given focal radiation along with CTLA-4 blockade through ipilimumab. With regard to this clone: Its antigen is undetermined.

Method: immunoSEQ multiplex PCR; TCRdb's copy keeps in-frame clones and lacks some. The table records under 90,000 clones, roughly 78% of them present only once. Trimming pared 3 bases from V and 5 bases from J, leaving 18 bases between. CDR3 length: 16 residues. From germline, CDR1 is SGDLS and CDR2 YYNGEE. This receptor was identified in a human donor with non-small cell lung cancer that progressed on radiotherapy plus ipilimumab. This chain uses TRBV9 with TRBJ2-1; a weak D match, TRBD2 (5 bases). This sample comprised peripheral blood, obtained from a patient treated with radiotherapy plus ipilimumab. DNA for the CDR3: TGTGCCAGCAGCGCGCAATCGGGGTTCATCGACAATGAGCAGTTCTTC. As protein: CASSAQSGFIDNEQFF.